This T cell receptor (beta chain) emerged from a study of blood T cells in healthy people across ages. Study-level results: CMV infection status of these donors was not known. Both higher diversity and more naive CD4+ cells marked long-lived donors when set against aged donors.

The CDR3 covers 14 residues. The V gene's germline CDR1 is KGHSH and CDR2 LQKENI. V lost 1 base and J 5 bases, leaving 11 bases between the germline ends. PCR was performed a second time for about 7 to 12 cycles using a sample-barcoded 5' primer and a J-beta primer mix. One entry per CDR3 protein results from TCRdb running MiXCR on the 5' RACE reads. The sample carries some 920,000 distinct CDR3 sequences, just over 50% recorded once. Comment on this clonotype: Its target is unknown.

The chain employs TRBV18 and TRBJ1-1; tentatively, D is TRBD1 (5 bases). The sequence derives from an older woman in good health. The source material was blood. The CDR3 is CASSPRERGTEAFF. CDR3 DNA sequence: TGTGCCAGCTCACCACGAGAGAGGGGAACTGAAGCTTTCTTT.